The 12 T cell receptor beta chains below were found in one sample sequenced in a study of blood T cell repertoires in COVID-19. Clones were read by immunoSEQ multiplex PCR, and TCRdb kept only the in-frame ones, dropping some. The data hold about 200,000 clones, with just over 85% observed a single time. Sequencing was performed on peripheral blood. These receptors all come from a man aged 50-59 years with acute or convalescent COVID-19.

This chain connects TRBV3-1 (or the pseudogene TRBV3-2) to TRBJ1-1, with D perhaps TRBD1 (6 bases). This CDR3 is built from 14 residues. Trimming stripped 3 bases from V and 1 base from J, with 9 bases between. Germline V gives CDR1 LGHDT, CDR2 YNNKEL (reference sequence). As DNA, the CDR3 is TGTGCCAGCAGCCAGGGACACAGGAACACTGAAGCTTTCTTT. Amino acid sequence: CASSQGHRNTEAFF.

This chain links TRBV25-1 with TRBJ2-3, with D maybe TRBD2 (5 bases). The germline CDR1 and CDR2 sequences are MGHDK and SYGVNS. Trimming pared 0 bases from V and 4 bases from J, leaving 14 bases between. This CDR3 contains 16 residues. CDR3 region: CASSEYGGGRADTQYF. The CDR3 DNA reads TGTGCCAGCAGTGAATATGGTGGAGGCCGTGCAGATACGCAGTATTTT.

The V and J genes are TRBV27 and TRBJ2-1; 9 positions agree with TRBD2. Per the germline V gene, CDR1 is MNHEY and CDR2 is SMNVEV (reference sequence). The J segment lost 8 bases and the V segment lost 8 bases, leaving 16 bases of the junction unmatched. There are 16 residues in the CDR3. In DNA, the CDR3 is TGTGCCAGCGGGCCCCTGGGCGGGGGGGCCCGGGATGAGCAGTTCTTC. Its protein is CASGPLGGGARDEQFF.

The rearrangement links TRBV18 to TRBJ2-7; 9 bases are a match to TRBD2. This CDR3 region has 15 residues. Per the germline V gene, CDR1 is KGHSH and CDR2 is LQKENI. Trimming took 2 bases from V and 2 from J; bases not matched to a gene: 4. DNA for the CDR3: TGTGCCAGCTCACCAAATGGCGGGGGGGCCTACGAGCAGTACTTC. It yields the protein CASSPNGGGAYEQYF. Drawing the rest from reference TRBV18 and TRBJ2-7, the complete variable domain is NAGVMQNPRHLVRRRGQEARLRCSPMKGHSHVYWYRQLPEEGLKFMVYLQKENIIDESGMPKERFSAEFPKEGPSILRIQQVVRGDSAAYFCASSPNGGGAYEQYFGPGTRLTVT.

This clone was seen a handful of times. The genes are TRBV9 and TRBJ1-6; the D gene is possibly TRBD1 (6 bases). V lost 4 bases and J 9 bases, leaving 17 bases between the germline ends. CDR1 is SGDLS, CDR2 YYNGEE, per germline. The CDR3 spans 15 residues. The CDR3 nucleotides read TGTGCCAGCAGCCCCCAAGGACAGTCAGCTTCACCCCTCCACTTT. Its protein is CASSPQGQSASPLHF.

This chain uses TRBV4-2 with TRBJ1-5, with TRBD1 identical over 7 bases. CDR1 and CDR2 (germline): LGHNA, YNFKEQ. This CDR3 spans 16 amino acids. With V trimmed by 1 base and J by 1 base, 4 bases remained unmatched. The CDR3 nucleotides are TGTGCCAGCAGCCAAGGGGTACAGGGGAGCAATCAGCCCCAGCATTTT. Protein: CASSQGVQGSNQPQHF.

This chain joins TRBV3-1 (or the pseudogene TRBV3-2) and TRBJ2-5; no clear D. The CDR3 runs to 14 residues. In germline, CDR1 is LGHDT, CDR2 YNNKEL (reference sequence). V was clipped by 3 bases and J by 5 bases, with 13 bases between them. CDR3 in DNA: TGTGCCAGCAGCCACCGGGTCCTCGGGGAGACCCAGTACTTC. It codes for CASSHRVLGETQYF.

CDR3 loop: CASSFDRGNQPQHF. Here the CDR3 DNA reads TGTGCCAGCAGCTTCGACAGGGGAAATCAGCCCCAGCATTTT. The chain uses TRBV5-5 and TRBJ1-5; 8 bases map to TRBD1. CDR3 length: 14 residues. Trimming removed 2 bases from V and 4 bases from J; junction bases left unmatched: 2. The germline V gene has CDR1 SGHKS and CDR2 YYEKEE (reference sequence).

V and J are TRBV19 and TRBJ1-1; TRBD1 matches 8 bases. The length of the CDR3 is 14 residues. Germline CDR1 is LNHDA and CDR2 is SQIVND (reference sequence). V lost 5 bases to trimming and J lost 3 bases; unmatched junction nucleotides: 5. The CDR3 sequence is CASSLRQGHTEAFF. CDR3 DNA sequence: TGTGCCAGTAGTCTCCGACAGGGGCACACTGAAGCTTTCTTT.

The CDR3 DNA reads as TGTGCCAGTAGGGGGGCAGGGACTAACTATGGCTACACCTTC. It encodes CASRGAGTNYGYTF. This chain links TRBV19 with TRBJ1-2; perhaps TRBD1 as D (6 bases). Germline values: CDR1 LNHDA, CDR2 SQIVND (reference sequence). This CDR3 is built from 14 residues. Trimming cost V 6 bases and J 0 bases, with 11 bases left between them.

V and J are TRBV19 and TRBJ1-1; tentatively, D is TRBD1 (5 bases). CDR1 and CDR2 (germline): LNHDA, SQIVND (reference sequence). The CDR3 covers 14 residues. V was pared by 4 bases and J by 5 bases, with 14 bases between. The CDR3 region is CASSTQWGLTEAFF. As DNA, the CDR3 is TGTGCCAGTAGTACTCAGTGGGGACTTACTGAAGCTTTCTTT.

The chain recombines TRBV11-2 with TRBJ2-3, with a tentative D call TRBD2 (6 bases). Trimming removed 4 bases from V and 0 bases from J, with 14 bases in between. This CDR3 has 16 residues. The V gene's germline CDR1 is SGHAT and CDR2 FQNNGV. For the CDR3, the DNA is TGTGCCAGCAGCTCGGGCTTGGGGGGTAGCACAGATACGCAGTATTTT. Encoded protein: CASSSGLGGSTDTQYF.